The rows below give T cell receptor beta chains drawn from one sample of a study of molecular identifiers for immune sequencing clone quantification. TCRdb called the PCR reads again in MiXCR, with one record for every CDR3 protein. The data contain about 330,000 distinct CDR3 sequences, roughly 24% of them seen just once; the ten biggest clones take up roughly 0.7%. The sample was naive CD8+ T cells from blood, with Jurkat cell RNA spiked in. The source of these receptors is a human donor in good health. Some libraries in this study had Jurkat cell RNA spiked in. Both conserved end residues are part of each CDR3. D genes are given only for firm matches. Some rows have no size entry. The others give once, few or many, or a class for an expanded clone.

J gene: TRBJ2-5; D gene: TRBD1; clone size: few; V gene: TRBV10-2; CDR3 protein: CASRVDRDRVSQETQYF; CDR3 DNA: TGCGCCAGCAGAGTGGACCGGGACAGGGTTAGCCAAGAGACCCAGTACTTC
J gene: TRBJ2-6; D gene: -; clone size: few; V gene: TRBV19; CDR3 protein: CASSIGTGANVLTF; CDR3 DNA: TGTGCCAGTAGTATAGGTACTGGGGCCAACGTCCTGACTTTC
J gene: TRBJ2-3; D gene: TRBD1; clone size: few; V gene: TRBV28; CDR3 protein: CASSFTDRGRTDTQYF; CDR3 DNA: TGTGCCAGCAGTTTCACGGACAGGGGGCGCACAGATACGCAGTATTTT
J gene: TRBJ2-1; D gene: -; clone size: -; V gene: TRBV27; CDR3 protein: CASSLVVGFGAINEQFF; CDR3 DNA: TGTGCCAGCAGTTTAGTGGTCGGCTTTGGGGCTATCAATGAGCAGTTCTTC
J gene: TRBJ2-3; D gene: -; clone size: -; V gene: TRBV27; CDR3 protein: CASSLSVGSTDPPSF; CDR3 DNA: TGTGCCAGCAGTTTAAGTGTAGGGAGCACAGATCCGCCGTCTTTT
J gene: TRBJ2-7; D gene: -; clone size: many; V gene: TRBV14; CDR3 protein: CASSQAGHYEQYF; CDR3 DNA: TGTGCCAGCAGCCAAGCGGGGCACTACGAGCAGTACTTC
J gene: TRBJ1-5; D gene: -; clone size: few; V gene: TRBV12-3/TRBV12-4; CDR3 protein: CASSYHRDGYSNQPQHF; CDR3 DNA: TGTGCCAGCAGTTATCACCGGGACGGCTATAGCAATCAGCCCCAGCATTTT
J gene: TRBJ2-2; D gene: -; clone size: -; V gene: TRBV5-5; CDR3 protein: CASSLWSNTGELFF; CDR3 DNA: TGTGCCAGCAGCTTGTGGTCGAACACCGGGGAGCTGTTTTTT
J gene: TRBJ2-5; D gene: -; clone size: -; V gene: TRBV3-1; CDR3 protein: CASSPGTVEKTQYF; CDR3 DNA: TGTGCCAGCAGCCCCGGGACGGTCGAGAAGACCCAGTACTTC
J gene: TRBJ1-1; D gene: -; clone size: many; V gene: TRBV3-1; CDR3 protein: CASSQEQSFHTEAFF; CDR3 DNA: TGTGCCAGCAGCCAGGAACAGTCATTTCACACTGAAGCTTTCTTT
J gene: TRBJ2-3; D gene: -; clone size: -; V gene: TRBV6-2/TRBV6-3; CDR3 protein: CASTPAYLSTDTQYF; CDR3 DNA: TGTGCCAGCACCCCGGCGTACCTTAGCACAGATACGCAGTATTTT
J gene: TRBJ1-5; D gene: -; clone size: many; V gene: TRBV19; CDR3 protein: CASSITAGGPQHF; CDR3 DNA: TGTGCCAGTAGTATCACCGCCGGGGGGCCCCAGCATTTT
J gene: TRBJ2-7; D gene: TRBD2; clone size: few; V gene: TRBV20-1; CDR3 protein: CSASEGTSAFYEQYF; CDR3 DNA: TGCAGTGCTAGCGAGGGGACTAGCGCCTTCTACGAGCAGTACTTC
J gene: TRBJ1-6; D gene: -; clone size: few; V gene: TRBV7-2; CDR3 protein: CASSLGFGSDSPLHF; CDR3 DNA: TGTGCCAGCAGCTTAGGTTTCGGGTCGGATTCACCCCTCCACTTT
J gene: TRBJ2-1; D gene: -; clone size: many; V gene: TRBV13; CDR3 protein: CASGERGLTDEQFF; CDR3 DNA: TGTGCCAGCGGTGAGCGCGGCCTTACCGATGAGCAGTTCTTC
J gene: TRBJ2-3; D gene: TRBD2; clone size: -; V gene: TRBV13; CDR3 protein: CASSSRLADNTDTQYF; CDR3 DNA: TGTGCCAGCAGCTCAAGACTAGCGGATAACACAGATACGCAGTATTTT
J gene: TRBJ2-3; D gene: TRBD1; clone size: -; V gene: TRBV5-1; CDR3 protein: CASSILGTAVDTGTQYF; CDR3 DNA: TGCGCCAGCAGCATCCTGGGGACAGCCGTCGACACAGGTACGCAGTATTTT
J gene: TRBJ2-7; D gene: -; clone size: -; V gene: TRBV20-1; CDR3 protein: CSARGMTDYEQYF; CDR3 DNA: TGCAGTGCTAGGGGGATGACTGACTACGAGCAGTACTTC
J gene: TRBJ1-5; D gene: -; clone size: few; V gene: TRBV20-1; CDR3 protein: CSARDPQGPYSNQPQHF; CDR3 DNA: TGCAGTGCTAGAGATCCTCAGGGACCTTATAGCAATCAGCCCCAGCATTTT
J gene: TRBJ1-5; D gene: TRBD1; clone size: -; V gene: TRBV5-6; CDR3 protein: CASSSGQGDLDQPQHF; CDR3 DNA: TGTGCCAGCAGCTCCGGACAGGGGGATTTGGATCAGCCCCAGCATTTT
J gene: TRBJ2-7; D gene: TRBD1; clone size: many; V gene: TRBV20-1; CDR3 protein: CSARARTGFIEQYF; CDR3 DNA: TGCAGTGCTAGAGCTAGGACAGGGTTTATCGAGCAGTACTTC